Below, 28 T cell receptor beta chains from the same sample are listed, as sequenced in a study of cytomegalovirus exposure and HLA in healthy donors. The PCR had 60 Vbeta and 13 Jbeta primers. Measured with immunoSEQ multiplex PCR; TCRdb has only the in-frame clones, and not every one. The sample shows 170,000 or so clones, 78% of them seen only once. The sample consisted of PBMCs. The receptors derive from a woman between 45 and 60 years old in good health and CMV-seropositive.

The gene calls are TRBV5-1 and TRBJ2-5; weak D call: TRBD1 (6 bases). The V end was cut by 0 bases, the J end by 2 bases, with 17 bases between. The CDR3 contains 17 residues. In germline, CDR1 is SGHRS, CDR2 YFSETQ. The CDR3 is CASSLVPAGQPQETQYF. The CDR3 nucleotides are TGCGCCAGCAGCTTGGTTCCAGCAGGACAGCCTCAAGAGACCCAGTACTTC.

The chain recombines TRBV6-4 with TRBJ2-3, with D possibly TRBD1 on 6 matching bases. V shed 3 bases and J shed 2 bases, with 12 bases lying between them. The CDR3 is made up of 15 amino acids. Germline V gene data show CDR1 as MRHNA and CDR2 as SNTAGT. Here the CDR3 DNA reads TGTGCCAGCAGTGATTCTGGGGGCCCCACAGATACGCAGTATTTT. Amino acids: CASSDSGGPTDTQYF.

This chain connects TRBV4-2 to TRBJ2-5, with 7 positions matching TRBD1. With the DNA end fitting TRBJ2-7 better, the J assignment may be wrong. CDR1 is LGHNA and CDR2 is YNFKEQ in the germline V gene. This CDR3 is 14 amino acids long. The CDR3 loop reads CASSQPRGGDEQYF. The CDR3 DNA follows: TGTGCCAGCAGCCAACCACGAGGGGGCGACGAGCAGTACTTC.

As to this clone: One end of the junction is discordant with germline, which a read error may explain. Additional DNA sequences in this sample encode the identical CDR3. The chain links TRBV5-1 to TRBJ2-7; possibly TRBD2 for D (5 bases). There are 14 residues in the CDR3. Germline CDR1 reads SGHRS; CDR2 reads YFSETQ. CDR3 DNA: TGCGCCAGCAGCTTAAGCAGGACGGGGTACGAGCAGTACTTT. Residues: CASSLSRTGYEQYF.

The CDR3 is CSSFLNEKLFF. The CDR3 nucleotides read TGCAGCTCTTTCCTTAATGAAAAACTGTTTTTT. The V call is TRBV20-1, the J call TRBJ1-4; D is unresolved. CDR1 and CDR2 from the germline V gene are DFQATT and SNEGSKA (reference sequence). The length of the CDR3 is 11 residues.

CDR3 residues: CSGFHRALNTEAFF. For the CDR3, the DNA is TGCAGCGGGTTTCACAGGGCCCTAAACACTGAAGCTTTCTTT. The chain employs TRBV29-1 and TRBJ1-1; tentatively, D is TRBD1 (6 bases). V was pared by 7 bases and J by 2 bases, with 17 bases between. Germline CDR1 reads SQVTM; CDR2 reads ANQGSEA. There are 14 residues in the CDR3.

The V call is TRBV9, the J call TRBJ2-3; tentatively, D is TRBD1 (5 bases). The CDR3 sequence is 15 residues long. CDR1 and CDR2 (germline): SGDLS, YYNGEE. V was clipped by 4 bases and J by 3 bases, with 15 bases between them. The DNA of the CDR3 is TGTGCCAGCAGCCCAAAAGGGGTTCGGACAGATACGCAGTATTTT. Its protein product is CASSPKGVRTDTQYF.

The J gene is TRBJ2-3, the V gene TRBV5-1; D is perhaps TRBD2 (6 bases). V was cut by 1 base and J by 5 bases, with 14 bases left in between. Germline V gives CDR1 SGHRS, CDR2 YFSETQ. The CDR3 is made up of 15 amino acids. The CDR3 reads CASSLPVIGGDTQYF. Here the CDR3 DNA reads TGCGCCAGCAGCTTGCCTGTAATCGGGGGAGATACGCAGTATTTT.

The chain combines TRBV12-5 with TRBJ1-1; D might be TRBD1 (5 bases). This CDR3 is 14 amino acids long. Germline V lookup: CDR1 LGHNT, CDR2 FRNRAP. The V end lost 5 bases, the J end lost 1 base, and 11 bases lay between the germline ends. The CDR3 DNA reads as TGTGCTAGTGGTCCTGGGGCAGCGAACACTGAAGCTTTCTTT. As protein: CASGPGAANTEAFF. Using reference TRBV12-5 and TRBJ1-1 for the parts outside the CDR3, the full variable domain is DARVTQTPRHKVTEMGQEVTMRCQPILGHNTVFWYRQTMMQGLELLAYFRNRAPLDDSGMPKDRFSAEMPDATLATLKIQPSEPRDSAVYFCASGPGAANTEAFFGQGTRLTVV.

V is TRBV28 and J is TRBJ1-1; D is possibly TRBD1 (6 bases). This CDR3 spans 13 amino acids. The V gene's germline CDR1 is MDHEN and CDR2 SYDVKM. Trimming took off 5 bases at V and 6 bases at J, with 13 bases between the two ends. The CDR3 loop is CASSIYRVAEAFF. The CDR3 DNA follows: TGTGCCAGCAGTATATACAGGGTAGCTGAAGCTTTCTTT.

Worth noting for this clone: Different DNA sequences within this sample yield the same CDR3. The chain links TRBV6-5 to TRBJ1-3; D remains ambiguous. This CDR3 spans 15 amino acids. CDR1 MNHEY and CDR2 SVGAGI come from the germline V gene. V lost 3 bases and J 0 bases, leaving 9 bases between the germline ends. The CDR3 reads CASSYRSDSGNTIYF. CDR3 nucleotides: TGTGCCAGCAGTTATAGGAGCGACTCTGGAAACACCATATATTTT.

This clone showed up just once. The chain recombines TRBV19 with TRBJ1-2, with TRBD1 matching over 7 bases. This CDR3 is built from 15 residues. V gave up 4 bases and J gave up 8 bases; unmatched junction bases: 13. Germline lookup yields CDR1 LNHDA and CDR2 SQIVND (reference sequence). The CDR3 is CASSTPQGSSRGYTF. CDR3 in DNA: TGTGCCAGTAGTACACCACAGGGGAGTAGCCGAGGCTACACCTTC.

This chain joins TRBV2 and TRBJ2-7; 9 nucleotides agree with TRBD1. The V gene's germline CDR1 is SNHLY and CDR2 FYNNEI. The V gene end was trimmed by 7 bases and the J gene end by 3 bases; junction bases not matched to a gene: 4. CDR3 length equals 13 residues. CDR3 nucleotides: TGTGCCAGCATTAGGGACAGGGACTACGAGCAGTACTTC. It specifies CASIRDRDYEQYF.

About this clone: The junction differs from germline at one of its ends, possibly a read error. The genes are TRBV7-9 and TRBJ2-5, with D possibly TRBD2 on 6 matching bases. Germline values: CDR1 SEHNR, CDR2 FQNEAQ (reference sequence). This CDR3 contains 15 residues. CDR3 DNA: TGTTCCAGCAGCTTAGGGGCGGGATGGGGAGAGACCCAGTACTTC. Translated, it gives CSSSLGAGWGETQYF.

The chain combines TRBV5-8 with TRBJ1-6; 7 nucleotides line up with TRBD1. The CDR3 loop spans 15 amino acids. V lost 4 bases, J lost 7 bases, and 8 bases stayed unmatched. CDR1 and CDR2 (germline): SGHTS, YDEGEE. CDR3 DNA sequence: TGTGCCAGCAGCATACGACAGGGTCGGAATTCACCCCTCCACTTT. Amino acid sequence: CASSIRQGRNSPLHF.

The chain combines TRBV6-1 with TRBJ1-5, with D unclear. There are 14 residues in the CDR3. Per germline, CDR1 MNHNS and CDR2 SASEGT. Trimming took off 2 bases at V and 3 bases at J, with 8 bases between the two ends. Written as DNA, the CDR3 is TGTGCCAGCAGTGAAAACTGGGCCAATCAGCCCCAGCATTTT. It codes for CASSENWANQPQHF.

This clone has just a few counts. The chain carries TRBV7-9 and TRBJ1-1; a weak D match, TRBD1 (6 bases). This CDR3 has 15 amino acids. V was pared by 5 bases and J by 1 base, with 14 bases between. The germline V gene encodes CDR1 SEHNR and CDR2 FQNEAQ (reference sequence). The CDR3, as DNA: TGTGCCAGCAGCCCATGGGGGGGCTGGAACACTGAAGCTTTCTTT. Translated: CASSPWGGWNTEAFF.

The rearrangement uses TRBV19 and TRBJ1-2, with 7 bases aligning to TRBD1. The CDR3 is 16 amino acids. Germline V gives CDR1 LNHDA, CDR2 SQIVND (reference sequence). Germline trimming cut 4 bases from V and 8 bases from J; bases unmatched to any gene: 16. The CDR3 sequence: CASSTTFRDRGRGYTF. The CDR3, as DNA: TGTGCCAGTAGTACCACCTTTCGGGACAGAGGAAGAGGCTACACCTTC.

The gene calls are TRBV30 and TRBJ2-5, with TRBD2 identical over 8 bases. Near its end, the DNA agrees better with TRBJ2-7, so the J call may be wrong. Germline lookup yields CDR1 GTSNPN and CDR2 SVGIG (reference sequence). The CDR3 length is 15 residues. The CDR3 region is CAWSDRLALSYEQYF. CDR3 nucleotide sequence: TGTGCCTGGAGTGATAGACTAGCGCTTTCCTACGAGCAGTACTTC.

The chain joins TRBV11-3 to TRBJ2-3, with TRBD2 identical over 7 bases. V lost 3 bases and J lost 6; bases outside the gene matches: 6. Germline values: CDR1 SGHNT, CDR2 YENEEA. The CDR3 consists of 14 residues. The CDR3 DNA reads TGTGCCAGCAGCTTCCGGGACGGGGGGGATACGCAGTATTTT. It specifies CASSFRDGGDTQYF.

This sequence joins TRBV11-3 and TRBJ2-3; no definite D call. V lost 6 bases and J lost 4, with 8 bases in between. The CDR3 extends over 12 amino acids. The germline V gene encodes CDR1 SGHNT and CDR2 YENEEA. The CDR3 loop is CASSLRADTQYF. The CDR3 DNA sequence: TGTGCCAGCAGTTTGCGTGCAGATACGCAGTATTTT.

This chain links TRBV7-2 with TRBJ2-7, with TRBD2 matching over 7 bases. Per germline, CDR1 SGHTA and CDR2 FQGNSA. The CDR3 totals 14 residues. J gave up 2 bases and V 4 bases, and 5 bases lay outside the gene matches. The CDR3 DNA reads as TGTGCCAGCAGCTCCTTCCGGGGGGCCTACGAGCAGTACTTC. Translated: CASSSFRGAYEQYF. Full variable domain (outside the CDR3, taken from reference TRBV7-2 and TRBJ2-7): GAGVSQSPSNKVTEKGKDVELRCDPISGHTALYWYRQSLGQGLEFLIYFQGNSAPDKSGLPSDRFSAERTGGSVSTLTIQRTQQEDSAVYLCASSSFRGAYEQYFGPGTRLTVT.

The V call is TRBV5-4, the J call TRBJ2-7; possibly TRBD2 for D (6 bases). The CDR3 length is 14 residues. Trimming took 2 bases from V and 0 from J, leaving 9 bases between them. Germline V gene sequence: CDR1 SGHNT, CDR2 YYREEE (reference sequence). The CDR3 coding sequence is TGTGCCAGCAGCTTAAGAGCGGGCTCCTACGAGCAGTACTTC. Translating it yields CASSLRAGSYEQYF.

This chain connects TRBV29-1 to TRBJ1-2; 9 nucleotides agree with TRBD1. In germline, CDR1 is SQVTM, CDR2 ANQGSEA. The CDR3 runs to 13 residues. V lost 4 bases to trimming and J lost 4 bases; unmatched junction nucleotides: 4. CDR3 residues: CSVGTGVTYGYTF. As DNA, the CDR3 is TGCAGCGTTGGGACAGGGGTTACCTATGGCTACACCTTC. Based on the CDR3 plus reference TRBV29-1 and TRBJ1-2, the full variable domain is SAVISQKPSRDICQRGTSLTIQCQVDSQVTMMFWYRQQPGQSLTLIATANQGSEATYESGFVIDKFPISRPNLTFSTLTVSNMSPEDSSIYLCSVGTGVTYGYTFGSGTRLTVV.

J is TRBJ1-2 and V is TRBV21-1; the DNA was not used to check the table's D call, TRBD1. TRBV21-1 has pseudogene status. This CDR3 is built from 16 residues. The CDR3 loop reads CASSKGRQGATYGYTF. The DNA of the CDR3 is TGTGCCAGCAGCAAAGGTAGACAGGGGGCTACCTATGGCTACACCTTC.

This clone counts as medium-sized. CDR3 residues: CASTQEGAGTGELFF. The CDR3 DNA follows: TGTGCCAGCACCCAGGAGGGGGCGGGCACCGGGGAGCTGTTTTTT. The chain employs TRBV6-1 and TRBJ2-2, with TRBD1 as a possible D gene (7 bases). Per germline, CDR1 MNHNS and CDR2 SASEGT. The CDR3 has 15 residues. The V and J ends lost 7 bases and 4 bases respectively, with 16 bases between them.

The chain uses TRBV7-9 and TRBJ2-3, with 10 positions matching TRBD1. The J segment lost 2 bases and the V segment lost 6 bases, leaving 8 bases of the junction unmatched. Germline V CDR1 and CDR2: SEHNR, FQNEAQ (reference sequence). The CDR3 is made up of 16 amino acids. CDR3 amino acids: CASRSGQGTSTDTQYF. CDR3 DNA: TGTGCCAGCAGGTCGGGACAGGGGACCTCCACAGATACGCAGTATTTT. Combining the CDR3 with reference TRBV7-9 and TRBJ2-3 gives the whole variable domain DTGVSQNPRHKITKRGQNVTFRCDPISEHNRLYWYRQTLGQGPEFLTYFQNEAQLEKSRLLSDRFSAERPKGSFSTLEIQRTEQGDSAMYLCASRSGQGTSTDTQYFGPGTRLTVL.

The gene calls are TRBV6-4 and TRBJ2-7; D gene unclear. The CDR3 runs 12 residues. Trimming took off 0 bases at V and 4 bases at J, with 4 bases between the two ends. CDR1 MRHNA and CDR2 SNTAGT come from the germline V gene. The DNA of the CDR3 is TGTGCCAGCAGTGACTCGGCTTACGAGCAGTACTTC. Its translation: CASSDSAYEQYF.